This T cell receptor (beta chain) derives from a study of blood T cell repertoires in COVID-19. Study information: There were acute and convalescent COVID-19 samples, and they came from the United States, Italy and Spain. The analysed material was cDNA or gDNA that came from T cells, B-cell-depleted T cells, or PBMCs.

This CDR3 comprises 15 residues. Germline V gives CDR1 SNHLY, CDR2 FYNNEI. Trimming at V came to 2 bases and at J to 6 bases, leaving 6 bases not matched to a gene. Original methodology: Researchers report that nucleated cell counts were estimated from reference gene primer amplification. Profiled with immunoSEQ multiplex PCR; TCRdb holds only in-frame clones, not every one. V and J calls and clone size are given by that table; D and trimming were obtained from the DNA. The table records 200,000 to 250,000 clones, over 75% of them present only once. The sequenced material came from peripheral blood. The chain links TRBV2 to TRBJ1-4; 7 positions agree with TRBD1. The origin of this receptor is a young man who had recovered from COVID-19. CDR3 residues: CASSEWRGLDEKLFF. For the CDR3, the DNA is TGTGCCAGCAGTGAATGGAGGGGGCTGGATGAAAAACTGTTTTTT.